Listed below are T cell receptor beta chains from one sample, sequenced in a study of T cell responses to AZD1222 COVID-19 vaccine. Some clones are missing from TCRdb's copy, which holds only in-frame ones; the method was immunoSEQ multiplex PCR. The data hold 160,000 or so clones, with roughly 94% observed a single time. The material sequenced was peripheral blood, taken on day 0 of MenACWY control vaccination. These receptors all stem from an adult in good health. Both conserved end residues are part of each CDR3. The D gene is left open where the match is weak. Not every row has a clone size; where given, it reads once, few, many or a size class.

>TRBV21-1|-|-|TRBJ1-1
CASSKEDERYTEAFF
TGTGCCAGCAGCAAAGAGGACGAACGGTACACTGAAGCTTTCTTT
>TRBV5-4|-|-|TRBJ2-7
CASSLVQGSDEQYF
TGTGCCAGCAGCTTGGTTCAGGGGAGCGACGAGCAGTACTTC
>TRBV5-4|-|TRBD1|TRBJ1-2
CASSWGGQGAVYGYTF
TGTGCCAGCAGCTGGGGGGGACAGGGGGCAGTCTATGGCTACACCTTC
>TRBV6-5|-|-|TRBJ1-3
CASSSGERAGNTIYF
TGTGCCAGCAGCTCAGGTGAGAGGGCTGGAAACACCATATATTTT
>TRBV5-5|few|TRBD1|TRBJ1-5
CASSLGGQGVWDQPQHF
TGTGCCAGCAGCTTGGGGGGACAGGGGGTCTGGGATCAGCCCCAGCATTTT
>TRBV2|-|-|TRBJ1-2
CASDRDSNNYGYTF
TGTGCCAGTGACCGGGACTCAAATAACTATGGCTACACCTTC
>TRBV29-1|-|-|TRBJ2-7
CSVVEGTYEQYF
TGCAGCGTTGTCGAGGGGACCTACGAGCAGTACTTC
>TRBV4-1|-|-|TRBJ1-2
CASSQESQLNYGYTF
TGCGCCAGCAGCCAAGAGAGTCAGCTTAACTATGGCTACACCTTC
>TRBV28|-|-|TRBJ1-5
CASGTGIEPQHF
TGTGCCAGCGGTACAGGGATTGAGCCCCAGCATTTT
>TRBV24-1|-|-|TRBJ2-3
CATQGRPTDTQYF
TGTGCCACCCAGGGGCGGCCTACAGATACGCAGTATTTT
>TRBV27|-|TRBD1|TRBJ2-5
CASSQGAQETQYF
TGTGCCAGCAGTCAGGGGGCACAAGAGACCCAGTACTTC
>TRBV9|-|TRBD1|TRBJ1-3
CASSVGPGGDSGNTIYF
TGTGCCAGCAGCGTAGGTCCAGGGGGCGACTCTGGAAACACCATATATTTT
>TRBV7-2|-|-|TRBJ1-5
CASSLEAGWSQPQHF
TGTGCCAGCAGCTTAGAGGCAGGGTGGAGTCAGCCCCAGCATTTT
>TRBV19|-|-|TRBJ1-5
CASSIGTANQPQHF
TGTGCCAGTAGTATAGGGACAGCAAATCAGCCCCAGCATTTT
>TRBV3-1/TRBV3-2|-|-|TRBJ1-4
CASSQRGLSNEKLFF
TGTGCCAGCAGCCAAAGGGGACTCTCTAATGAAAAACTGTTTTTT
>TRBV4-3|-|-|TRBJ2-1
CASSQDIGKSKIF
TGCGCCAGCAGCCAAGATATTGGAAAGTCCAAGATCTTC
>TRBV5-1|-|-|TRBJ2-5
CASSFSQETQYF
TGCGCCAGCAGCTTCAGCCAAGAGACCCAGTACTTC
>TRBV15|-|-|TRBJ1-3
CATMEDFYSGNTIYF
TGTGCCACCATGGAAGACTTTTACTCTGGAAACACCATATATTTT
>TRBV5-5|-|-|TRBJ1-1
CASSKDGTEAFF
TGTGCCAGCAGCAAGGACGGCACTGAAGCTTTCTTT
>TRBV19|few|-|TRBJ1-1
CASSIVGRNTEAFF
TGTGCCAGTAGTATAGTTGGCAGGAACACTGAAGCTTTCTTT
>TRBV19|-|-|TRBJ1-5
CASSIKVGGANQPQHF
TGTGCCAGTAGTATTAAGGTGGGGGGGGCGAATCAGCCCCAGCATTTT
>TRBV5-1|-|-|TRBJ1-1
CASSLDGRAGAFF
TGCGCCAGCAGCTTGGATGGGAGGGCGGGGGCTTTCTTT
>TRBV6-5|-|-|TRBJ2-2
CASNPTNTGELFF
TGTGCCAGCAACCCTACGAACACCGGGGAGCTGTTTTTT
>TRBV28|-|-|TRBJ1-2
CASSFVGAARYGYTF
TGTGCCAGCAGTTTCGTAGGGGCAGCGCGATATGGCTACACCTTC
>TRBV28|-|-|TRBJ1-2
CAAKGRNLNYGYTF
TGTGCAGCCAAGGGGCGGAACCTTAACTATGGCTACACCTTC
>TRBV25-1|-|TRBD1|TRBJ2-1
CASSESTGGRDFKQFF
TGTGCCAGCAGTGAGTCCACAGGGGGTCGTGATTTTAAGCAGTTCTTC
>TRBV5-1|-|TRBD1|TRBJ2-4
CASSFQGQGDPARF
TGCGCCAGCAGCTTTCAGGGTCAGGGGGACCCTGCGAGGTTC
>TRBV30|-|-|TRBJ1-2
CAWRIRGGGYTF
TGTGCCTGGAGAATTCGGGGGGGTGGCTACACCTTC
>TRBV28|-|TRBD1|TRBJ1-5
CASSRTGVGGQPQHF
TGTGCCAGCAGCAGGACAGGGGTTGGGGGTCAGCCCCAGCATTTT
>TRBV28|-|TRBD1|TRBJ1-2
CASSITGGAYGYTF
TGTGCCAGCAGTATCACAGGGGGGGCCTATGGCTACACCTTC
>TRBV21-1|few|-|TRBJ2-7
CASSKTGSAHEQYF
TGTGCCAGCAGCAAAACAGGATCGGCTCACGAGCAGTACTTC
>TRBV7-9|-|TRBD2|TRBJ2-1
CASSPVIAGYYEQFF
TGTGCCAGCAGCCCCGTGATAGCGGGATACTATGAGCAGTTCTTC
>TRBV10-2|-|TRBD2|TRBJ2-3
CASRAGGPVDTQYF
TGCGCCAGCCGGGCGGGAGGGCCAGTAGATACGCAGTATTTT
>TRBV14|-|TRBD2|TRBJ2-2
CASSQGLAGGELFF
TGTGCCAGCAGCCAAGGACTAGCCGGCGGGGAGCTGTTTTTT
>TRBV7-6|-|-|TRBJ2-1
CASSLAPPPRDEQFF
TGTGCCAGCAGCTTAGCGCCCCCCCCCAGGGATGAGCAGTTCTTC
>TRBV11-2|-|-|TRBJ1-6
CASSPTPGISPLHF
TGTGCCAGCAGCCCTACCCCAGGAATTTCACCCCTCCACTTT
>TRBV6-6|-|-|TRBJ2-7
CASRPRGPSYEQYF
TGTGCCAGCAGGCCGAGGGGCCCCTCCTACGAGCAGTACTTC
>TRBV30|-|-|TRBJ2-5
CAWSVGKESTQYF
TGTGCCTGGAGCGTCGGGAAGGAGTCGACCCAGTACTTC
>TRBV5-1|-|TRBD1|TRBJ1-2
CASSPDRRGYTF
TGCGCCAGCAGCCCGGACAGGCGTGGCTACACCTTC